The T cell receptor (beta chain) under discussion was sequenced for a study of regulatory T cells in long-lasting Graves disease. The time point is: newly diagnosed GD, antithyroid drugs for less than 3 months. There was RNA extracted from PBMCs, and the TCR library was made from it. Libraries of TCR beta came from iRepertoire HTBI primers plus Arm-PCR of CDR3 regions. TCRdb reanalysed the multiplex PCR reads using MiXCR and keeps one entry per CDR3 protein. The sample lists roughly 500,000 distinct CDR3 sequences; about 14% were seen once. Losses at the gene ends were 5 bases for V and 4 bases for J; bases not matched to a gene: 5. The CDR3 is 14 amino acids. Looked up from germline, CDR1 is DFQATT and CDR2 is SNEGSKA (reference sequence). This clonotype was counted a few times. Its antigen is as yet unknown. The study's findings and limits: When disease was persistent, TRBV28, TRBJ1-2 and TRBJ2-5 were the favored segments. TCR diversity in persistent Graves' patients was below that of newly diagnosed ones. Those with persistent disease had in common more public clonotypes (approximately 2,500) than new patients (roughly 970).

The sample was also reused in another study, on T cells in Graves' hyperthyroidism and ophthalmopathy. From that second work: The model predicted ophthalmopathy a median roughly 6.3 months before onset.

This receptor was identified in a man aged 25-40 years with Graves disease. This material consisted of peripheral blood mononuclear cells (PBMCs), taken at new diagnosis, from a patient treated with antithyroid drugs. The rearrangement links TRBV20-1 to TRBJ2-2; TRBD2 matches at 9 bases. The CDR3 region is CSARGGAPTGELFF. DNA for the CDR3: TGCAGTGCTCGCGGGGGGGCGCCCACCGGGGAGCTGTTTTTT.